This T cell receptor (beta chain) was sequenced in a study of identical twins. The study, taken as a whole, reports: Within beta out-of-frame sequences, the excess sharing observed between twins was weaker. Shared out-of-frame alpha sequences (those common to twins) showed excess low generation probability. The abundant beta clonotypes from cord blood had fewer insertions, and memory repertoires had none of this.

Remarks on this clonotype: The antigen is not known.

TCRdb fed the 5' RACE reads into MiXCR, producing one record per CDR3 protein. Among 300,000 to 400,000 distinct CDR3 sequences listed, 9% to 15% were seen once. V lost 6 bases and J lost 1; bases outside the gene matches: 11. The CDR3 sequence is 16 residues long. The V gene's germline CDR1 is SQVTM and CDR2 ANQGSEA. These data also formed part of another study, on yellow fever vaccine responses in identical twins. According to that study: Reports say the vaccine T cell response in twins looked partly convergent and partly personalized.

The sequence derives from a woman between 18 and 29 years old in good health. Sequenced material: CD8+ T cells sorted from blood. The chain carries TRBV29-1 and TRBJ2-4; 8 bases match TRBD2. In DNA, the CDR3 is TGCAGCGTGACCGACGGGAGGGCGACCGCCAAAAACATTCAGTACTTC. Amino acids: CSVTDGRATAKNIQYF.